Listed here are 2 T cell receptor beta chains from one sample, sequenced in a study of T cells in Graves' hyperthyroidism and ophthalmopathy. RNA transcripts served as the template for amplifying TCR beta CDR3 regions. During a first-round RT-PCR of the TCR CDR3, the HTBI primer set was used. TCRdb re-derived calls from the multiplex PCR reads in MiXCR, one entry per CDR3 protein. The profile shows approximately 300,000 distinct CDR3 sequences, about 15% of them singletons. Sequencing input: blood. The source is a man aged 25-40 years with Graves' hyperthyroidism.

This clonotype was picked up many times. The chain joins TRBV6-5 to TRBJ2-2; D uncertain. This CDR3 region has 14 residues. The V end lost 2 bases, the J end lost 1 base, and 5 bases lay between the germline ends. From germline, CDR1 is MNHEY and CDR2 SVGAGI. This CDR3 reads CASSYRVNTGELFF. CDR3 nucleotides: TGTGCCAGCAGTTACAGGGTGAACACCGGGGAGCTGTTTTTT.

This chain uses TRBV5-1 with TRBJ1-1; unclear D gene. CDR1 is SGHRS, CDR2 YFSETQ, per germline. V was pared by 4 bases and J by 11 bases, with 12 bases between. The CDR3 loop spans 11 amino acids. The CDR3 loop reads CASSAKGKAFF. For the CDR3, the DNA is TGCGCCAGCAGCGCTAAGGGTAAGGCTTTCTTT.